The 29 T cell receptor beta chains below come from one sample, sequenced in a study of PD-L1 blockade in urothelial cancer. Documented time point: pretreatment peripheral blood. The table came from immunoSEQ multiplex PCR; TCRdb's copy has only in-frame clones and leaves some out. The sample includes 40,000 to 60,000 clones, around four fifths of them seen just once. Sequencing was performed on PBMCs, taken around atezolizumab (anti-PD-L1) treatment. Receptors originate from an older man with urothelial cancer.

The CDR3 loop is CSVQGNGNTIYF. DNA of the CDR3: TGCAGCGTCCAGGGGAACGGAAACACCATATATTTT. V is TRBV29-1 and J is TRBJ1-3, with D possibly being TRBD1 (6 bases). The CDR3 is made up of 12 amino acids. Deletions cut 6 bases from V and 4 bases from J, with 10 bases between. CDR1 is SQVTM, CDR2 ANQGSEA, per germline.

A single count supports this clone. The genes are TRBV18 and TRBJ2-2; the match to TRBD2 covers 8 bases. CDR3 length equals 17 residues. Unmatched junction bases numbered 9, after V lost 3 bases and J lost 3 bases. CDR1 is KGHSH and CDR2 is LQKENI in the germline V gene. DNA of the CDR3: TGTGCCAGCTCACCCCCCGCGGGGGGAGGATACACCGGGGAGCTGTTTTTT. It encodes CASSPPAGGGYTGELFF.

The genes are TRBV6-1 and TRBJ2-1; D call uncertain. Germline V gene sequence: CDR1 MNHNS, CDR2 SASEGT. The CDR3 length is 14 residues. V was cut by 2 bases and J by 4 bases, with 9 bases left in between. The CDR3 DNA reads TGTGCCAGCAGTGAACCTACTCGATACAATGAGCAGTTCTTC. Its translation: CASSEPTRYNEQFF.

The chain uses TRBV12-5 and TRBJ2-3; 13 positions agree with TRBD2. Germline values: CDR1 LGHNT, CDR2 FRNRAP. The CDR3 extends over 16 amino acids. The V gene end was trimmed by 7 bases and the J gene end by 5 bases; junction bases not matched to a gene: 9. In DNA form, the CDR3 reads TGTGCTAGTGCCCTCGGACTAGCGGGAGAAGTAGATACGCAGTATTTT. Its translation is CASALGLAGEVDTQYF. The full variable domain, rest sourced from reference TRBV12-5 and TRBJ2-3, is DARVTQTPRHKVTEMGQEVTMRCQPILGHNTVFWYRQTMMQGLELLAYFRNRAPLDDSGMPKDRFSAEMPDATLATLKIQPSEPRDSAVYFCASALGLAGEVDTQYFGPGTRLTVL.

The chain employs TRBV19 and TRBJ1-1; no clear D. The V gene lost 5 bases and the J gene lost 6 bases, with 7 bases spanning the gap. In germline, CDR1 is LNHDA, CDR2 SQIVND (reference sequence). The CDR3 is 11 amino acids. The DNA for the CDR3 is TGTGCCAGTAGTGTCAGATCTGAAGCTTTCTTT. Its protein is CASSVRSEAFF.

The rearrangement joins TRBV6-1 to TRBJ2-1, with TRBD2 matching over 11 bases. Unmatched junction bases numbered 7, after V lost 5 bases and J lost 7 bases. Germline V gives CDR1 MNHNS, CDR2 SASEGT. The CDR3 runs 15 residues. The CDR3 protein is CASSPTSGIQNEQFF. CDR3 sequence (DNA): TGTGCCAGCAGTCCGACTAGCGGGATTCAAAATGAGCAGTTCTTC.

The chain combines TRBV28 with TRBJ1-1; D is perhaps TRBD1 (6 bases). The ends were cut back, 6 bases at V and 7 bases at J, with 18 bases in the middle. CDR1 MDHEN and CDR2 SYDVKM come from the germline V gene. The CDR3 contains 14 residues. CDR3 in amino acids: CASSRTGNLDEAFF. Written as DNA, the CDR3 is TGTGCCAGCAGCCGTACAGGGAATCTGGATGAAGCTTTCTTT.

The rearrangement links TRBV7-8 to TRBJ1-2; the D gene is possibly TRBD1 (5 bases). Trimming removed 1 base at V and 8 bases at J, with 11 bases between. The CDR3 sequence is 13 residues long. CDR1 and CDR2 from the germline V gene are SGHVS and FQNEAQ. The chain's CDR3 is CASSLVGERGYTF. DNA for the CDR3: TGTGCCAGCAGCTTAGTAGGGGAAAGGGGCTACACCTTC.

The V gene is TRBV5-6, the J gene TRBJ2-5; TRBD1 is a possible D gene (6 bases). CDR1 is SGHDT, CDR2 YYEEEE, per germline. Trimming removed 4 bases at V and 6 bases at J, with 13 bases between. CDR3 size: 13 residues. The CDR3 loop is CASSLERGKTQYF. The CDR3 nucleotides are TGTGCCAGCAGCCTGGAGAGGGGGAAGACCCAGTACTTC.

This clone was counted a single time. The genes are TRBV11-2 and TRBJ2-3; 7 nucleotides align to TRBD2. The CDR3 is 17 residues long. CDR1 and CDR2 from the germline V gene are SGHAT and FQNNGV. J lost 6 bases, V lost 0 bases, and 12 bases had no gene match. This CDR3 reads CASSLEGRINGRDTQYF. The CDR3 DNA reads TGTGCCAGCAGCTTAGAAGGGCGGATTAACGGGAGGGATACGCAGTATTTT.

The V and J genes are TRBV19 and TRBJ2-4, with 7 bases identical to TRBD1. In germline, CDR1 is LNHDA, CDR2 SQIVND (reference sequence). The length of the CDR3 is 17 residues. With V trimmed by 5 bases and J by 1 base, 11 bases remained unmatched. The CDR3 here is CASSPMTGYMAKNIQYF. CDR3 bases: TGTGCCAGTAGTCCGATGACAGGGTATATGGCCAAAAACATTCAGTACTTC.

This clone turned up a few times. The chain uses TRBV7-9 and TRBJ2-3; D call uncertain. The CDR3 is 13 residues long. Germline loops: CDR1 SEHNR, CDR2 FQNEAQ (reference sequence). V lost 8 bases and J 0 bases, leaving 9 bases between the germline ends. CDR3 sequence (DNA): TGTGCCAGCCCCCCCCCGAGCACAGATACGCAGTATTTT. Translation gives CASPPPSTDTQYF.

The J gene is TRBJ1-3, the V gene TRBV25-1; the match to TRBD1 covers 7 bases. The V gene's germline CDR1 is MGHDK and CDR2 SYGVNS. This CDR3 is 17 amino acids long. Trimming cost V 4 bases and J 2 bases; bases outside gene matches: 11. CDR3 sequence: CASSAAGGYSTGNTIYF. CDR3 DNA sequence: TGTGCCAGCAGTGCCGCAGGGGGGTACTCGACTGGAAACACCATATATTTT.

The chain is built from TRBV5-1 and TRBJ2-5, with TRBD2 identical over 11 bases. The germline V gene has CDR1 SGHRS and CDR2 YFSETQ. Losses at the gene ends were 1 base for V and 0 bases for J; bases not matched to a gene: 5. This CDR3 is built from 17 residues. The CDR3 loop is CASSLRLAGMYQETQYF. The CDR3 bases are TGCGCCAGCAGCTTGAGACTAGCGGGGATGTACCAAGAGACCCAGTACTTC.

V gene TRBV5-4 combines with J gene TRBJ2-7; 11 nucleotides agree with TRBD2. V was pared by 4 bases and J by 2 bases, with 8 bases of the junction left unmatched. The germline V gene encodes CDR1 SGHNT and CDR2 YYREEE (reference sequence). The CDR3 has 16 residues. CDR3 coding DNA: TGTGCCAGCAGCAGGACCGGGACTAGCGGAGCCTACGAGCAGTACTTC. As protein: CASSRTGTSGAYEQYF.

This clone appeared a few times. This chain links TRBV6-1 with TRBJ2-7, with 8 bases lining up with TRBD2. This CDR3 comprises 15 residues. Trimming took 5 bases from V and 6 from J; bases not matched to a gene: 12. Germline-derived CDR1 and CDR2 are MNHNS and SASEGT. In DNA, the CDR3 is TGTGCCAGCAGTTTGAGGACTAGCTTCCGTTCCGAGCAGTACTTC. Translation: CASSLRTSFRSEQYF.

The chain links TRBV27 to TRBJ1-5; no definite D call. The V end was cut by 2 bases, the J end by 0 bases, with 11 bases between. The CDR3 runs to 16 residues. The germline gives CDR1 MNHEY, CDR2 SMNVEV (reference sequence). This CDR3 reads CASSLKAGISNQPQHF. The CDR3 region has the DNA TGTGCCAGCAGTTTAAAGGCGGGAATTAGCAATCAGCCCCAGCATTTT.

Written as DNA, the CDR3 is TGTGCCAGTAGTATGGGAACTAGCGGGAGGCTCTACGAGCAGTACTTC. This codes for CASSMGTSGRLYEQYF. The rearrangement joins TRBV19 to TRBJ2-7; 12 nucleotides agree with TRBD2. The CDR3 has 16 amino acids. Germline assignment: CDR1 LNHDA and CDR2 SQIVND (reference sequence). J lost 3 bases, V lost 3 bases, and 6 bases had no gene match.

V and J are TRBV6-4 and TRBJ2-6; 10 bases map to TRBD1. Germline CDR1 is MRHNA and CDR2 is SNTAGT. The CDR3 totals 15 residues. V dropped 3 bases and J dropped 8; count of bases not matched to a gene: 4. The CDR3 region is CASSEGTGVPNVLTF. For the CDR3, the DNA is TGTGCCAGCAGTGAAGGGACAGGGGTGCCCAACGTCCTGACTTTC.

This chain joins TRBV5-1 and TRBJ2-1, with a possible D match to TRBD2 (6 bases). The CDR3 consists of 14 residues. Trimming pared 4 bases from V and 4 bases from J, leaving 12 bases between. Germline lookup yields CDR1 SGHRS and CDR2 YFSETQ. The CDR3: CASSADGGYNEQFF. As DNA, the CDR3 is TGCGCCAGCAGCGCAGATGGAGGGTACAATGAGCAGTTCTTC.

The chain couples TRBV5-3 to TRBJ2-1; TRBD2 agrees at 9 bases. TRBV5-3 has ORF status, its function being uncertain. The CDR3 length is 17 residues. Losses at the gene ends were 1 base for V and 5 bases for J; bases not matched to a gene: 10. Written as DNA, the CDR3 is TGTGCCAGAAGCTTGATAAATGGAGCGGGAGGTGACAATGAGCAGTTCTTC. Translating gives CARSLINGAGGDNEQFF.

The CDR3 sequence is CASSQQGRNTGELFF. Written as DNA, the CDR3 is TGCGCCAGCAGCCAACAGGGGAGGAACACCGGGGAGCTGTTTTTT. The chain combines TRBV4-1 with TRBJ2-2, with a tentative D call TRBD1 (6 bases). V was trimmed by 2 bases and J by 1 base, leaving 8 bases between them. The CDR3 is made up of 15 amino acids. The germline V gene encodes CDR1 MGHRA and CDR2 YSYEKL.

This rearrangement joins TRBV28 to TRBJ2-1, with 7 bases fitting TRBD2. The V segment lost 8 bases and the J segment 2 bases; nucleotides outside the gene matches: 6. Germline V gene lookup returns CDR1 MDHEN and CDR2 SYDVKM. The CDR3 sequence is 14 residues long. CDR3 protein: CASSGLSPYNEQFF. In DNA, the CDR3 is TGTGCCAGCTCGGGACTATCCCCCTACAATGAGCAGTTCTTC.

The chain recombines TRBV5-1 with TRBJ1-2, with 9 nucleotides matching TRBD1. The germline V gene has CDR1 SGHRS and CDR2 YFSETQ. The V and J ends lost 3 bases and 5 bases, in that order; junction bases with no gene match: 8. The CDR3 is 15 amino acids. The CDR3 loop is CASSWKTGTGYGYTF. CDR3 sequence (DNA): TGCGCCAGCAGCTGGAAGACCGGGACAGGGTATGGCTACACCTTC. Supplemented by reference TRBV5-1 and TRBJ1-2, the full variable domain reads KAGVTQTPRYLIKTRGQQVTLSCSPISGHRSVSWYQQTPGQGLQFLFEYFSETQRNKGNFPGRFSGRQFSNSRSEMNVSTLELGDSALYLCASSWKTGTGYGYTFGSGTRLTVV.

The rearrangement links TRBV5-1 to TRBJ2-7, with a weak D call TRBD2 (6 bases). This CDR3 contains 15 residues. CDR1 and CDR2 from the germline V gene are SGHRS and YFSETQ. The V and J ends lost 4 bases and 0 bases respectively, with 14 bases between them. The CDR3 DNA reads TGCGCCAGCAGCACCCGGGACGGGAGCTCCTACGAGCAGTACTTC. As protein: CASSTRDGSSYEQYF.

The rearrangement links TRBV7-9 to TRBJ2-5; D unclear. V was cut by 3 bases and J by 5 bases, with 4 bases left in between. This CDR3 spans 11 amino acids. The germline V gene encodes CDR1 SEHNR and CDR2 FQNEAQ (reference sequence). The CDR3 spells CASSFSETQYF. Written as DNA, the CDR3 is TGTGCCAGCAGCTTTTCGGAGACCCAGTACTTC.

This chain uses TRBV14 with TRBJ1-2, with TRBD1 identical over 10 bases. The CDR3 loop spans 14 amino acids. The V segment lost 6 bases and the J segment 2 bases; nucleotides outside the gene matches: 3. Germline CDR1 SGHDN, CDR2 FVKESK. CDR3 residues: CASRGTGENYGYTF. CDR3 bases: TGTGCCAGCAGGGGGACAGGGGAGAACTATGGCTACACCTTC.

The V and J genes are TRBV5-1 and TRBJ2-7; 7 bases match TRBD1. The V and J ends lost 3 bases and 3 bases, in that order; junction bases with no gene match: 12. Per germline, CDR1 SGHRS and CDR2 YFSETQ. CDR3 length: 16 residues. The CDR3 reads CASSWGRGQTYYEQYF. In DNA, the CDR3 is TGCGCCAGCAGCTGGGGCCGGGGACAGACATACTACGAGCAGTACTTC.

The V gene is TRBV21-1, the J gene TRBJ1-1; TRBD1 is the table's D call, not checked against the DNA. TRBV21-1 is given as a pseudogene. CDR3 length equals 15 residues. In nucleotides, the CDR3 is TGTGCCAGCAGCTTACCGGGACAGGGGGGAACTGAAGCTTTCTTT. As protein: CASSLPGQGGTEAFF.